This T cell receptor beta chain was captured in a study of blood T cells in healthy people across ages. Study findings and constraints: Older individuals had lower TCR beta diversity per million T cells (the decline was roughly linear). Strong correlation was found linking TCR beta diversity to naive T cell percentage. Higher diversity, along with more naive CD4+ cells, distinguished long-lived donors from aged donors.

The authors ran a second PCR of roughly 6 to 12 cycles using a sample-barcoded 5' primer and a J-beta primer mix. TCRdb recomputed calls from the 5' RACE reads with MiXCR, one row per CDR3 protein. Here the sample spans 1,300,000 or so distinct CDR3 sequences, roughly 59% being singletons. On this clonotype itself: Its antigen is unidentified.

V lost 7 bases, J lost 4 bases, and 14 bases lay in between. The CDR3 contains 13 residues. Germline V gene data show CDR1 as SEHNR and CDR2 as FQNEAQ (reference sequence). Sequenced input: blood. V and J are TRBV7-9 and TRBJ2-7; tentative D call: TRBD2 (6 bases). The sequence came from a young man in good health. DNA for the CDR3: TGTGCCAGCAACCCAGTGGAGGGGTACGAGCAGTACTTC. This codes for CASNPVEGYEQYF. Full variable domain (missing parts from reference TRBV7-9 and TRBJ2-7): DTGVSQNPRHKITKRGQNVTFRCDPISEHNRLYWYRQTLGQGPEFLTYFQNEAQLEKSRLLSDRFSAERPKGSFSTLEIQRTEQGDSAMYLCASNPVEGYEQYFGPGTRLTVT.